This T cell receptor (beta chain) was recorded in a study of T cells in localized non-small cell lung cancer. The CDR3 is 16 residues long. V lost 7 bases, J lost 6 bases, and 22 bases lay in between. CDR1 is MNHNY and CDR2 is SVGAGI in the germline V gene (reference sequence). Libraries were prepared by immunoSEQ multiplex PCR; TCRdb keeps only in-frame clonotypes and omits some of them. Here the sample spans more than 40,000 clones, 86% being singletons. The chain uses TRBV6-6 and TRBJ2-1, with a weak D call TRBD2 (7 bases). The sequences come from PBMCs, collected before any cancer treatment. The receptor comes from a man aged 35 to 69 with stage II lung adenocarcinoma. The DNA of the CDR3 is TGTGCCAGCACGGGTGCCGGACTAGGGGGTACCAATGAGCAGTTCTTC. Protein product: CASTGAGLGGTNEQFF.